The source of this T cell receptor (beta chain) is a study of T cells in Graves' hyperthyroidism and ophthalmopathy. Findings of the study overall: Appearing also in blood were most of the thyroid clonotypes expanded above 0.001. Using 13 V-J features, a model discriminated ophthalmopathy from stable hyperthyroidism. Progression to ophthalmopathy was predicted a median of 6.5 months early.

Remarks on this clonotype: Its antigen is unknown.

Diagnosing involved the use of clinical symptoms, serum thyroxine and TRAb, thyroid ultrasound and orbital computed tomography. RNA transcripts served as the template for amplifying TCR beta CDR3 regions. First-round RT-PCR with HTBI primers amplified the TCR CDR3 region. TCRdb reanalysed the multiplex PCR reads using MiXCR and keeps one entry per CDR3 protein. The data contain about 570,000 distinct CDR3 sequences, 46% of them singletons. Trimming took 0 bases from V and 8 from J, leaving 16 bases between them. Looked up from germline, CDR1 is LGHNA and CDR2 is YSLEER. The CDR3 is 15 residues long. V and J are TRBV4-3 and TRBJ1-2; D might be TRBD1 (6 bases). Sequencing used peripheral blood or thyroid tissue (not recorded which). The origin of this receptor is an adult woman with Graves' disease, either hyperthyroidism or ophthalmopathy (not recorded which). In DNA, the CDR3 is TGCGCCAGCAGCCAAGATGCAGGGGCATTGGGGGGCTACACCTTC. It specifies CASSQDAGALGGYTF.